Included here is one TCR beta chain sequence, with context. 13 Jbeta primers and 60 Vbeta primers were used for the PCR. The method was immunoSEQ multiplex PCR; TCRdb's version includes in-frame clones alone and lacks a portion of them. The table lists 140,000 or so clones, 80% to 90% of them singletons. This entry comes from a study of cytomegalovirus exposure and HLA in healthy donors. V shed 6 bases, J shed 7 bases, and the junction held 11 bases outside the gene matches. Germline values: CDR1 MNHNS, CDR2 SASEGT. This CDR3 region has 14 residues. The sequence derives from a boy aged 2 to 10 in good health and CMV-seronegative. Sequencing was done on a sample of PBMCs. The chain couples TRBV6-1 to TRBJ1-1; 7 nucleotides line up with TRBD1. The DNA of the CDR3 is TGTGCCAGCAGAGATTCGGACAGGCGGTTTGAAGCTTTCTTT. Its translation: CASRDSDRRFEAFF.